What follows describes a single T cell receptor (beta chain). This sample is drawn from a study of blood T cells in healthy people across ages. With a J-beta primer mix and a sample-barcoded 5' primer, a second PCR ran about 6 to 11 cycles. TCRdb recomputed calls from the 5' RACE reads with MiXCR, one row per CDR3 protein. The table records 1,500,000 or so distinct CDR3 sequences, around 40% of them present only once. The V segment lost 1 base and the J segment 3 bases; nucleotides outside the gene matches: 6. CDR1 is LGHNA, CDR2 YNFKEQ, per germline. The CDR3 has 17 amino acids. Sample: blood. J is TRBJ2-1 and V is TRBV4-2; 10 positions agree with TRBD2. The sequence was collected from a woman aged 18-35 years in good health. This CDR3 reads CASSQVGWTSGYNEQFF. Here the CDR3 DNA reads TGTGCCAGCAGCCAAGTAGGCTGGACTAGCGGCTACAATGAGCAGTTCTTC.